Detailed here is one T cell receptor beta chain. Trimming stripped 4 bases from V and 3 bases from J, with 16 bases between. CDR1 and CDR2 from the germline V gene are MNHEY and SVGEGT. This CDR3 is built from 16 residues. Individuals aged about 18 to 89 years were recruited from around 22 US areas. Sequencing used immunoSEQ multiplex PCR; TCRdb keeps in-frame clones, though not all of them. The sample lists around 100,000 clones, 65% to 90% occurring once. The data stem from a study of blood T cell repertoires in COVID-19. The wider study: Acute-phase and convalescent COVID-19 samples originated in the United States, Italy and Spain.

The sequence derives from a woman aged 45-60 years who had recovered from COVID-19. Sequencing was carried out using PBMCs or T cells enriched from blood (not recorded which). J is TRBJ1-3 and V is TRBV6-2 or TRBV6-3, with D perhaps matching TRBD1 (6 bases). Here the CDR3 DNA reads TGTGCCAGCAGTTCCTCAGACAGGAACTTTGGAAACACCATATATTTT. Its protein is CASSSSDRNFGNTIYF.